The source of this T cell receptor beta chain is a study of blood T cell repertoires in COVID-19. This CDR3 region has 18 residues. Trimming removed 2 bases from V and 0 bases from J, with 20 bases in between. The age range of participants was about 18 to 100 years, with residence in roughly 25 US areas. This clone was detected only once. Method: immunoSEQ multiplex PCR; TCRdb's copy keeps in-frame clones and lacks some. The sample carries fewer than 500,000 clones, nearly 90% recorded once. The clonotype comes from a woman aged 18 to 35 with acute COVID-19. The sample was PBMCs or T cells enriched from blood (not recorded which). J is TRBJ2-7 and V is TRBV23-1; D may be TRBD1 (6 bases). TRBV23-1 is noted as an ORF with a role that remains uncertain. CDR3 sequence (DNA): TGCGCCAGCAGTCAAAACCTCTCGACAGGACTTTTCTCCTACGAGCAGTACTTC. This sequence encodes CASSQNLSTGLFSYEQYF.